This T cell receptor (beta chain) emerged from a study of CD4 T cells in relation to SARS-CoV-2 and coronaviruses. Study information: ViraFEST: roughly ten-day antigen culture of PBMCs, then TCR beta CDR3 sequencing. The negative reference was HIV-1 Nef peptide pool or peptide-free culture.

The CDR3 is made up of 17 amino acids. Germline V lookup: CDR1 MDHEN, CDR2 SYDVKM. J lost 5 bases, V lost 2 bases, and 14 bases had no gene match. Measured with immunoSEQ multiplex PCR; TCRdb has only the in-frame clones, and not every one. The data contain about 22,000 clones, around 80% of them singletons. Unexposed donor CD4+ T cells date from about 2011-2019, before the COVID-19 pandemic. Isolation of CD4+ T cells took place after 10 days in culture. As cell numbers allowed, unexposed-donor CD4+ T cells faced SARS-CoV-2 S/N and four cold-coronavirus spikes. About this clone: Its target is unknown.

Study-wide points: SARS-CoV-2-driven expansion was significantly weaker in crossreactive than monoreactive clones.

Sequencing was carried out using CD4+ T cells from PBMCs, cultured in vitro. This sequence originates from a human donor in good health. The chain employs TRBV28 and TRBJ2-7; the match to TRBD2 covers 8 bases. CDR3 nucleotides: TGTGCCAGCAGTTTAAGCGAGCGGGAGACTGTAATGGACGAGCAGTACTTC. Its translation is CASSLSERETVMDEQYF.